These 30 T cell receptor beta chains share one sample of origin, sequenced in a study of CD8 T cells in ankylosing spondylitis. A single record per CDR3 protein comes from TCRdb applying MiXCR to the 5' RACE reads. The sample holds more than 100,000 distinct CDR3 sequences; about an eighth are singletons and the top ten take roughly 4%. Sequencing was done on a sample of blood, either unsorted or a sorted T cell fraction (not recorded which). These receptor sequences come from a female donor with ankylosing spondylitis or in good health (not recorded which).

The table lists this clonotype with many counts. This rearrangement joins TRBV20-1 to TRBJ1-6, with 8 bases matching TRBD1. The CDR3 covers 13 residues. Germline trimming cut 5 bases from V and 7 bases from J; bases unmatched to any gene: 4. Germline V gene sequence: CDR1 DFQATT, CDR2 SNEGSKA (reference sequence). This CDR3 is CSAQTGVNSPLHF. CDR3 coding DNA: TGCAGTGCTCAGACAGGGGTGAATTCACCCCTCCACTTT.

This clonotype was seen only a few times. The chain couples TRBV25-1 to TRBJ1-4; possible D gene TRBD1, 5 bases. The V end lost 1 base, the J end lost 5 bases, and 11 bases lay between the germline ends. Germline CDR1 and CDR2: MGHDK and SYGVNS. The CDR3 is 15 residues long. The DNA of the CDR3 is TGTGCCAGCAGTGAATTTGCGGCAGGGAATGAAAAACTGTTTTTT. Its translation is CASSEFAAGNEKLFF. The full variable domain, in which reference TRBV25-1 and TRBJ1-4 provide the parts outside the CDR3, is EADIYQTPRYLVIGTGKKITLECSQTMGHDKMYWYQQDPGMELHLIHYSYGVNSTEKGDLSSESTVSRIRTEHFPLTLESARPSHTSQYLCASSEFAAGNEKLFFGSGTQLSVL.

This clonotype was recorded many times. The genes are TRBV12-3 or TRBV12-4 and TRBJ2-1; TRBD1 might be the D (6 bases). This CDR3 spans 14 amino acids. V lost 7 bases to trimming and J lost 7 bases, with 17 bases between them. CDR3 sequence reads: CASTTDSLQNEQFF. The CDR3 bases are TGTGCCAGCACCACGGACAGCCTACAGAATGAGCAGTTCTTC.

Remarks on this clonotype: The junction shows a germline mismatch at one end, possibly a read error. The chain uses TRBV12-3 or TRBV12-4 and TRBJ1-3; TRBD1 is a possible D gene (5 bases). The CDR3 loop spans 13 amino acids. For the CDR3, the DNA is TGTACCAGCAATCAGGGTTCCGAAAACACCATATATTTT. This encodes CTSNQGSENTIYF.

As regards this clonotype: This sequence may be a read error, since a much larger clone differs from it by one base. This rearrangement joins TRBV2 to TRBJ2-1; 16 bases fit TRBD2. Germline V gene sequence: CDR1 SNHLY, CDR2 FYNNEI. The CDR3 contains 15 residues. The CDR3: CVSSGTSGGAREQFF. The CDR3 bases are TGTGTCAGCAGTGGGACTAGCGGGGGGGCCCGTGAGCAGTTCTTC.

CDR3 sequence: CASSQEWSSQGGAFF. The CDR3 DNA is TGTGCCAGCAGCCAAGAGTGGTCCAGCCAGGGGGGGGCTTTCTTT. The V gene is TRBV4-2, the J gene TRBJ1-1; 7 nucleotides agree with TRBD1. J was trimmed by 11 bases and V by 0 bases; bases with no gene match: 12. CDR3 size: 15 residues. Per germline, CDR1 LGHNA and CDR2 YNFKEQ.

This clonotype has a handful of counts. This chain uses TRBV9 with TRBJ2-3; no definite D call. V gave up 4 bases and J gave up 1 base, with 16 bases separating them. This CDR3 has 16 amino acids. The germline V gene encodes CDR1 SGDLS and CDR2 YYNGEE. The CDR3 protein is CASSQRVSGGTDTQYF. Here the CDR3 DNA reads TGTGCCAGCAGCCAAAGGGTATCTGGAGGCACAGATACGCAGTATTTT.

This chain connects TRBV7-2 to TRBJ1-1, with D hard to call. Between the trimmed V and J ends, which lost 1 base and 1 base, there was a span of 10 bases. The germline V gene encodes CDR1 SGHTA and CDR2 FQGNSA. CDR3 length: 15 amino acids. The DNA of the CDR3 is TGTGCCAGCAGCTTAGTCCATCGGGCGAACACTGAAGCTTTCTTT. Encoded protein: CASSLVHRANTEAFF.

This clonotype occurred many times. The chain combines TRBV11-2 with TRBJ2-1; the D call may be TRBD1 or TRBD2 (7 bases each). This CDR3 is 15 amino acids long. Between the trimmed V and J ends, which lost 1 base and 9 bases, there was a span of 16 bases. Germline V lookup: CDR1 SGHAT, CDR2 FQNNGV. The CDR3 loop reads CASSLGPAGGVEQFF. In DNA, the CDR3 is TGTGCCAGCAGCTTAGGGCCAGCAGGGGGGGTTGAGCAGTTCTTC.

This clonotype was observed at least ten times. This rearrangement joins TRBV20-1 to TRBJ2-3, with 11 nucleotides matching TRBD2. The CDR3 is 13 residues long. Looked up from germline, CDR1 is DFQATT and CDR2 is SNEGSKA (reference sequence). V was clipped by 8 bases and J by 6 bases; unmatched bases: 7. The CDR3 reads CSLTSGGGDTQYF. In DNA form, the CDR3 reads TGCAGTCTCACTAGCGGGGGAGGTGATACGCAGTATTTT.

This clonotype was detected ten times or more. The rearrangement uses TRBV24-1 and TRBJ2-3; D unclear. The CDR3 runs to 16 residues. The V end lost 5 bases, the J end lost 2 bases, and 16 bases lay between the germline ends. In germline, CDR1 is KGHDR, CDR2 SFDVKD. The CDR3 bases are TGTGCCACCAGTGTCCCGGGCAAAATATTCACAGATACGCAGTATTTT. As protein: CATSVPGKIFTDTQYF.

As for this clonotype: A much larger clonotype is one base distant, so this may be a read error. J is TRBJ2-2 and V is TRBV20-1; 10 bases match TRBD1. Per the germline V gene, CDR1 is DFQATT and CDR2 is SNEGSKA (reference sequence). This CDR3 is 15 amino acids long. The CDR3 is CCASFGTGVTGELFF. The CDR3 nucleotides read TGCTGTGCTAGCTTCGGGACAGGGGTCACCGGGGAGCTGTTTTTT.

The chain couples TRBV20-1 to TRBJ1-2, with D hard to call. Trimming shortened V by 2 bases and J by 6 bases, and 7 bases separated the two germline ends. Germline V gene lookup returns CDR1 DFQATT and CDR2 SNEGSKA (reference sequence). This CDR3 is built from 11 residues. CDR3 nucleotide sequence: TGCAGTGCTAGAACGGCCCATGGCTACACCTTC. Its protein product is CSARTAHGYTF.

In its sample, this clonotype was seen many times. This CDR3 reads CSARPGGNTGELFF. The CDR3 nucleotides read TGCAGTGCTAGACCCGGGGGAAACACCGGGGAGCTGTTTTTT. The rearrangement joins TRBV20-1 to TRBJ2-2; D might be TRBD2 (6 bases). Trimming left V 2 bases short and J 2 bases short, with 9 bases between. Looked up from germline, CDR1 is DFQATT and CDR2 is SNEGSKA (reference sequence). The CDR3 totals 14 residues.

This clonotype was recorded many times. This chain connects TRBV7-9 to TRBJ2-6; a weak D match, TRBD2 (5 bases). The germline V and J ends were trimmed by 9 bases and 0 bases, with 12 bases remaining between them. The CDR3 covers 15 residues. Germline lookup yields CDR1 SEHNR and CDR2 FQNEAQ (reference sequence). DNA for the CDR3: TGTGCCAGACCCTTGGGGAGCTCTGGGGCCAACGTCCTGACTTTC. Encoded protein: CARPLGSSGANVLTF.

This clonotype has ten or more counts. The rearrangement links TRBV20-1 to TRBJ2-7, with 8 bases aligning to TRBD2. After removal of 4 bases from V and 4 bases from J, the junction contained 12 bases not matched to a gene. The CDR3 totals 15 residues. In germline, CDR1 is DFQATT, CDR2 SNEGSKA (reference sequence). CDR3 protein: CSANPPVAGKYEQYF. In DNA, the CDR3 is TGCAGTGCTAATCCACCCGTAGCGGGAAAGTACGAGCAGTACTTC.

V is TRBV7-3 and J is TRBJ1-6; 7 bases map to TRBD1. Trimming at V came to 5 bases and at J to 14 bases, leaving 12 bases not matched to a gene. This CDR3 spans 14 amino acids. Germline-derived CDR1 and CDR2 are SGHTA and FQGTGA. The CDR3 nucleotides read TGTGCCAGCAGCGAGGGACAGACCTTATCGGCCCTCCACTTT. Its protein product is CASSEGQTLSALHF.

There are many counts of this clonotype. V gene TRBV29-1 combines with J gene TRBJ1-1; D gene unclear. This CDR3 has 8 residues. V was pared by 4 bases and J by 10 bases, with 4 bases between. The germline V gene has CDR1 SQVTM and CDR2 ANQGSEA. CDR3 in amino acids: CSVVGAFF. Here the CDR3 DNA reads TGCAGCGTTGTCGGAGCTTTCTTT. Drawing the rest from reference TRBV29-1 and TRBJ1-1, the complete variable domain is SAVISQKPSRDICQRGTSLTIQCQVDSQVTMMFWYRQQPGQSLTLIATANQGSEATYESGFVIDKFPISRPNLTFSTLTVSNMSPEDSSIYLCSVVGAFFGQGTRLTVV.

This clonotype occurred many times. This rearrangement joins TRBV12-3 or TRBV12-4 to TRBJ1-1; D call uncertain. The CDR3 is 15 amino acids. Trimming stripped 8 bases from V and 0 bases from J, with 16 bases between. This CDR3 reads CASVKGANMNTEAFF. As DNA, the CDR3 is TGTGCCAGCGTAAAGGGTGCCAACATGAACACTGAAGCTTTCTTT.

Ten or more counts support this clonotype. The CDR3 DNA reads as TGTGCCAGCACCATTAGGGGGCGAGGCGGCTACACCTTC. This codes for CASTIRGRGGYTF. The chain carries TRBV12-3 or TRBV12-4 and TRBJ1-2, with TRBD1 matching over 7 bases. The CDR3 has 13 amino acids. V shed 7 bases, J shed 8 bases, and the junction held 10 bases outside the gene matches.

The sample holds a few counts of this clonotype. The chain joins TRBV24-1 to TRBJ2-2; D gene unclear. CDR1 is KGHDR and CDR2 is SFDVKD in the germline V gene. The CDR3 extends over 15 amino acids. V was clipped by 9 bases and J by 0 bases, with 13 bases between them. Written as DNA, the CDR3 is TGTGCCACCGGCTCTCAGGATACGAACACCGGGGAGCTGTTTTTT. Its protein product is CATGSQDTNTGELFF.

This clonotype has ten or more counts. The chain has TRBV7-9 and TRBJ2-2; 10 positions match TRBD2. V was pared by 4 bases and J by 5 bases, with 7 bases of the junction left unmatched. In germline, CDR1 is SEHNR, CDR2 FQNEAQ (reference sequence). This CDR3 has 16 amino acids. As DNA, the CDR3 is TGTGCCAGCAGCTCCTCTTCTAGCGGGAGAACCGGGGAGCTGTTTTTT. As protein: CASSSSSSGRTGELFF.

In its sample, this clonotype was seen many times. V and J are TRBV12-5 and TRBJ1-4; D not resolved. CDR1 and CDR2 from the germline V gene are LGHNT and FRNRAP. This CDR3 spans 9 amino acids. The CDR3 DNA sequence: TGTGCCAGGAATGAAAAACTGTTTTTT. This gives the protein CARNEKLFF. Full variable domain (remainder filled in from reference TRBV12-5 and TRBJ1-4): DARVTQTPRHKVTEMGQEVTMRCQPILGHNTVFWYRQTMMQGLELLAYFRNRAPLDDSGMPKDRFSAEMPDATLATLKIQPSEPRDSAVYFCARNEKLFFGSGTQLSVL.

J is TRBJ1-1 and V is TRBV6-4; D remains ambiguous. This CDR3 spans 18 amino acids. Germline lookup yields CDR1 MRHNA and CDR2 SNTAGT. In DNA form, the CDR3 reads TGTACCTGCAGTCCTACGATGGGCCGCCCCCAAGGCCAACTAGAAGCTTTCTTT. Protein sequence: CTCSPTMGRPQGQLEAFF.

Ten or more counts support this clonotype. The chain links TRBV20-1 to TRBJ2-1; maybe TRBD2 (6 bases). Germline V gives CDR1 DFQATT, CDR2 SNEGSKA (reference sequence). The CDR3 sequence is 14 residues long. Trimming stripped 3 bases from V and 9 bases from J, with 18 bases between. The CDR3 nucleotides read TGCAGTGCTAGGACATGGCAGGGAGGTAGTGAGCAGTTCTTC. It is translated as CSARTWQGGSEQFF.

This clonotype was counted at least ten times. V and J are TRBV28 and TRBJ1-2; a possible D gene is TRBD1 (6 bases). Germline assignment: CDR1 MDHEN and CDR2 SYDVKM. The CDR3 has 14 residues. Trimming pared 3 bases from V and 8 bases from J, leaving 16 bases between. In nucleotides, the CDR3 is TGTGCCAGCAGTTTGTGGACAGATGGGACAGGCTACACCTTC. Encoded protein: CASSLWTDGTGYTF.

This clonotype was detected many times. This chain uses TRBV7-8 with TRBJ1-2; the D gene is possibly TRBD1 (6 bases). Germline V CDR1 and CDR2: SGHVS, FQNEAQ. The V end lost 3 bases, the J end lost 8 bases, and 22 bases lay between the germline ends. The CDR3 has 16 residues. The CDR3 DNA follows: TGTGCCAGCAGCTTGGGGGGGCTCGGAGGAGTGAGGGGCTACACCTTC. Translation gives CASSLGGLGGVRGYTF.

The J gene is TRBJ1-2, the V gene TRBV7-9; D unclear. Germline assignment: CDR1 SEHNR and CDR2 FQNEAQ (reference sequence). This CDR3 spans 15 amino acids. V was clipped by 1 base and J by 5 bases, with 14 bases between them. CDR3 in DNA: TGTGCCAGCAGCTTAGATCAAGGAGGTGATTATGGCTACACCTTC. Translation gives CASSLDQGGDYGYTF.

The chain recombines TRBV24-1 with TRBJ2-5, with 7 positions matching TRBD1. This CDR3 is built from 14 residues. Germline CDR1 and CDR2: KGHDR and SFDVKD. The trim removed 4 bases at V and 2 bases at J, leaving 3 bases unmatched. Here the CDR3 DNA reads TGTGCCACCAGTGACACGACAGGGCAAGAGACCCAGTACTTC. Translated: CATSDTTGQETQYF.

This clonotype has ten or more counts. The chain carries TRBV5-5 and TRBJ2-7; D may be TRBD1 (5 bases). This CDR3 is 13 amino acids long. Germline CDR1 reads SGHKS; CDR2 reads YYEKEE (reference sequence). V gave up 4 bases and J gave up 2 bases, with 10 bases separating them. In DNA form, the CDR3 reads TGTGCCAGCAGCAAGACAGCTGCCTACGAGCAGTACTTC. Translation gives CASSKTAAYEQYF. The full variable domain, completed using reference TRBV5-5 and TRBJ2-7, is DAGVTQSPTHLIKTRGQQVTLRCSPISGHKSVSWYQQVLGQGPQFIFQYYEKEERGRGNFPDRFSARQFPNYSSELNVNALLLGDSALYLCASSKTAAYEQYFGPGTRLTVT.